This T cell receptor (beta chain) was recorded in a study of T cell responses to AZD1222 COVID-19 vaccine. Overall study findings and caveats: Across spike, vaccine-associated CD4 TCRs were found, dominant at 160-218 and 743-854. Females made up more of the donors, who were largely white British, and clonal diversity may have come out too low. There were repertoire samples only from the period after the peak T cell response.

The CDR3 has 14 amino acids. J was trimmed by 6 bases and V by 5 bases; bases with no gene match: 6. The germline gives CDR1 SEHNR, CDR2 FQNEAQ (reference sequence). A remark on this clone: Its antigen is unidentified.

Assay: immunoSEQ multiplex PCR; the TCRdb copy retains only in-frame clones and omits some. The repertoire holds about 150,000 clones, with roughly nine tenths as singletons. The clonotype comes from an adult in good health. The rearrangement joins TRBV7-9 to TRBJ1-2; 10 bases are a match to TRBD1. This specimen was peripheral blood, taken on day 0 of AZD1222 vaccination. The CDR3 DNA reads as TGTGCCAGCAGCACAAAGACAGGGGGCGATGGCTACACCTTC. Translation gives CASSTKTGGDGYTF.